Sequencing of this T cell receptor (beta chain) was carried out in a study of blood T cell repertoires in COVID-19. Study overall: COVID-19 samples collected from the United States, Italy and Spain covered acute and convalescent phases. PBMCs, B-cell-depleted T cells, or T cells provided the cDNA or gDNA that made up the material.

This CDR3 region has 18 residues. Germline loops: CDR1 LGHNA, CDR2 YNFKEQ. With 1 base clipped from V and 8 bases from J, the junction kept 15 bases outside the gene matches. Per the original data handling: Quantification of nucleated cells was approximated via reference gene primer amplification. TCRdb keeps only in-frame clones here, not all; method: immunoSEQ multiplex PCR. V, J and clone size reflect that table, while D and trimming were determined from the DNA. Found here are under 200,000 clones, about 86% of them singletons; the top ten hold 5.5% to 7%. This sequence was found in a middle-aged man with active or convalescent COVID-19. Material: peripheral blood. The chain employs TRBV4-2 and TRBJ2-1, with TRBD2 identical over 9 bases. The chain's CDR3 is CASSQALWGRGGRDEQFF. Written as DNA, the CDR3 is TGTGCCAGCAGCCAAGCCCTCTGGGGGCGGGGGGGCCGGGATGAGCAGTTCTTC.